The T cell receptor (beta chain) under discussion was sequenced for a study of blood T cell repertoires in COVID-19. V was clipped by 6 bases and J by 1 base, with 12 bases between them. CDR3 length equals 14 residues. CDR1 is SEHNR and CDR2 is FQNEAQ in the germline V gene (reference sequence). Original processing notes: It was from reference gene primer amplification that nucleated cell counts were estimated. Profiling relied on immunoSEQ multiplex PCR, and the TCRdb table lists in-frame clones only, not all of them. Clone size and the V and J calls come from that table; the DNA yielded D and trimming. The sample has 100,000 to 150,000 clones, 55% to 75% seen once; the top ten hold approximately 2%.

The TCR comes from a woman aged 70-85 years with acute or convalescent COVID-19. The J gene is TRBJ2-5, the V gene TRBV7-9; D is possibly TRBD1 (6 bases). The sequenced sample consisted of peripheral blood. DNA of the CDR3: TGTGCCAGCAGTTCTTGGACAGTCCAAGAGACCCAGTACTTC. Translating gives CASSSWTVQETQYF. Combining the CDR3 with reference TRBV7-9 and TRBJ2-5 gives the whole variable domain DTGVSQNPRHKITKRGQNVTFRCDPISEHNRLYWYRQTLGQGPEFLTYFQNEAQLEKSRLLSDRFSAERPKGSFSTLEIQRTEQGDSAMYLCASSSWTVQETQYFGPGTRLLVL.